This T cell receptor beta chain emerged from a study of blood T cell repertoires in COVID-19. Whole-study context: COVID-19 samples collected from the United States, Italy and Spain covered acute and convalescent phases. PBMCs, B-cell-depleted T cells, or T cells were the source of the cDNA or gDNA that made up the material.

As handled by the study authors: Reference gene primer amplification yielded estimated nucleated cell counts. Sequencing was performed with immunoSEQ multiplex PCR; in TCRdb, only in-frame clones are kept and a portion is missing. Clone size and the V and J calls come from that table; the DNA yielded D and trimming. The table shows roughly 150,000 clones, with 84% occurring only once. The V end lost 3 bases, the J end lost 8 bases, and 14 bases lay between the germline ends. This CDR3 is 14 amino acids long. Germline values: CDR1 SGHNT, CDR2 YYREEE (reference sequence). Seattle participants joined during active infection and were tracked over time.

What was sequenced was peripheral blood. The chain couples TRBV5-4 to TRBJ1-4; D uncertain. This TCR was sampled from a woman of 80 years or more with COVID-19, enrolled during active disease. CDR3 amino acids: CASSSEGGWEKLFF. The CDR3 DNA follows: TGTGCCAGCAGCTCGGAGGGAGGATGGGAAAAACTGTTTTTT.